This T cell receptor beta chain was recorded in a study of beta chain features in type 1 diabetes. Study-wide context: The examined sorted cells totaled 85 million to 120 million across samples. Study findings and constraints: Compared to healthy donors, patients appeared to have naive, central memory and Treg TCRB repertoires that were more alike.

Each of the CD4+ naive, central memory, regulatory and stem cell-like memory populations was sorted via CD45RO/CCR7/CD25/CD127/CD95/CD27. Each of the sorted populations had a purity greater than 98%. Concerning this clone itself: Its specificity is unknown.

The germline V gene has CDR1 LNHDA and CDR2 SQIVND (reference sequence). The CDR3 spans 15 residues. Trimming at V came to 0 bases and at J to 7 bases, leaving 8 bases not matched to a gene. Expressed TCRB transcripts were sequenced because the entire RNA isolate underwent reverse transcription. Generated by immunoSEQ multiplex PCR, the TCRdb table keeps only in-frame clones and is missing some. The sample lists approximately 340,000 clones; about 14% were seen once. The chain is built from TRBV19 and TRBJ2-7; 8 nucleotides agree with TRBD2. The sequencing sample was made of naive CD4+ T cells from blood. The source is a woman aged 18-30 years in good health. In DNA form, the CDR3 reads TGTGCCAGTAGTATAGACCCAGCGGGAGCAAGGGAGCAGTACTTC. It yields the protein CASSIDPAGAREQYF.